This passage covers 32 T cell receptor beta chains from one sample sequenced in a study of blood T cell repertoires in COVID-19. Assay used: immunoSEQ multiplex PCR; TCRdb lists only in-frame clones, some missing. The sample holds more than 200,000 clones, 65% to 85% seen once. The sequenced material came from peripheral blood. These receptors were collected from a man aged 35-49 years with acute or convalescent COVID-19.

The genes are TRBV27 and TRBJ1-3; D unclear. This CDR3 spans 15 amino acids. CDR1 is MNHEY, CDR2 SMNVEV, per germline (reference sequence). The germline V and J ends were trimmed by 3 bases and 0 bases, with 9 bases remaining between them. The CDR3 DNA sequence: TGTGCCAGCAGTTTCTCTTATAGCTCTGGAAACACCATATATTTT. It translates to CASSFSYSSGNTIYF.

The CDR3 sequence is CASSKGDSSTDTQYF. As DNA, the CDR3 is TGTGCCAGCAGCAAAGGGGACAGTTCCACAGATACGCAGTATTTT. This chain uses TRBV7-3 with TRBJ2-3, with TRBD1 matching over 7 bases. Looked up from germline, CDR1 is SGHTA and CDR2 is FQGTGA. The CDR3 is 15 amino acids. V lost 5 bases, J lost 2 bases, and 7 bases stayed unmatched.

The CDR3 reads CATRILNTEAFF. In DNA form, the CDR3 reads TGTGCCACCAGAATCTTGAACACTGAAGCTTTCTTT. V gene TRBV24-1 combines with J gene TRBJ1-1; D remains ambiguous. Trimming removed 7 bases at V and 0 bases at J, with 5 bases between. Germline V gene sequence: CDR1 KGHDR, CDR2 SFDVKD. The CDR3 covers 12 residues.

The chain couples TRBV7-2 to TRBJ1-3; 7 nucleotides align to TRBD1. CDR3 size: 15 residues. The V segment lost 3 bases and the J segment 7 bases; nucleotides outside the gene matches: 9. CDR1 and CDR2 from the germline V gene are SGHTA and FQGNSA. The DNA for the CDR3 is TGTGCCAGCAGCTTCGCCGGGACAGAAATTAACACCATATATTTT. Its translation: CASSFAGTEINTIYF.

The chain recombines TRBV10-3 with TRBJ2-1, with 9 nucleotides matching TRBD1. The CDR3 runs 16 residues. Germline CDR1 ENHRY, CDR2 SYGVKD. After removal of 2 bases from V and 8 bases from J, the junction contained 10 bases not matched to a gene. The CDR3 sequence is CAISEPGQGDGDEQFF. The CDR3 coding sequence is TGTGCCATCAGTGAGCCGGGACAGGGAGATGGGGATGAGCAGTTCTTC.

The chain carries TRBV6-5 and TRBJ1-1, with 7 bases aligning to TRBD1. The CDR3 runs to 15 residues. From germline, CDR1 is MNHEY and CDR2 SVGAGI. The V segment lost 6 bases and the J segment 1 base; nucleotides outside the gene matches: 8. DNA for the CDR3: TGTGCCAGCAGCCACTACCGGACAGGGAACACTGAAGCTTTCTTT. Its translation is CASSHYRTGNTEAFF.

The V gene is TRBV6-6, the J gene TRBJ2-3; D is unclear. The CDR3 is 12 residues long. V lost 5 bases, J lost 4 bases, and 7 bases lay in between. The germline V gene encodes CDR1 MNHNY and CDR2 SVGAGI (reference sequence). CDR3 residues: CASSSRADTQYF. The CDR3 nucleotides read TGTGCCAGCAGTAGCCGCGCAGATACGCAGTATTTT.

The chain has TRBV6-6 and TRBJ1-2, with a weak D call TRBD1 (6 bases). From germline, CDR1 is MNHNY and CDR2 SVGAGI (reference sequence). The CDR3 covers 12 residues. V dropped 5 bases and J dropped 8 bases, with 12 bases sitting between them. The CDR3 bases are TGTGCCAGCAGTCCTACAGGGATCGGCTACACCTTC. Amino acids: CASSPTGIGYTF.

The V gene is TRBV5-1, the J gene TRBJ2-1, with 9 bases that match TRBD2. After removal of 0 bases from V and 0 bases from J, the junction contained 4 bases not matched to a gene. The CDR3 loop spans 17 amino acids. CDR1 and CDR2 from the germline V gene are SGHRS and YFSETQ. The CDR3 coding sequence is TGCGCCAGCAGCTTGGATGCTAGCGGGGCCTCCTACAATGAGCAGTTCTTC. Translated: CASSLDASGASYNEQFF.

The chain has TRBV10-3 and TRBJ2-7; 11 bases map to TRBD2. The V gene end was trimmed by 9 bases and the J gene end by 0 bases; junction bases not matched to a gene: 4. CDR3 length equals 14 residues. Germline CDR1 ENHRY, CDR2 SYGVKD. CDR3 in DNA: TGTGCCATAAGACTAGCGGGGAACTCCTACGAGCAGTACTTC. Protein: CAIRLAGNSYEQYF.

The rearrangement uses TRBV6-2 or TRBV6-3 and TRBJ2-1; 10 bases map to TRBD2. This CDR3 has 16 residues. The V gene end was trimmed by 5 bases and the J gene end by 2 bases; junction bases not matched to a gene: 6. Germline CDR1 and CDR2: MNHEY and SVGEGT. The CDR3 protein is CASSILAGVAYNEQFF. CDR3 DNA: TGTGCCAGCAGTATTCTAGCGGGAGTTGCCTACAATGAGCAGTTCTTC.

This clone was seen just once. Other DNA sequences in this sample translate to the same CDR3. The rearrangement uses TRBV5-1 and TRBJ1-5; the match to TRBD1 covers 7 bases. CDR3 length: 15 amino acids. V was clipped by 1 base and J by 1 base; unmatched bases: 2. Germline V lookup: CDR1 SGHRS, CDR2 YFSETQ. The CDR3 DNA reads as TGCGCCAGCAGCTTGTCAGGGGGAAGCAATCAGCCCCAGCATTTT. Protein product: CASSLSGGSNQPQHF.

The chain carries TRBV27 and TRBJ2-1; D is possibly TRBD2 (6 bases). Trimming removed 7 bases from V and 5 bases from J, with 15 bases in between. The CDR3 has 14 residues. The germline CDR1 and CDR2 sequences are MNHEY and SMNVEV (reference sequence). The CDR3 loop reads CASTPHGSNNEQFF. The CDR3, as DNA: TGTGCCAGCACCCCACACGGGAGTAACAATGAGCAGTTCTTC.

This clone has only a few counts. The chain carries TRBV5-1 and TRBJ2-7; TRBD2 matches 9 bases. The V gene's germline CDR1 is SGHRS and CDR2 YFSETQ. CDR3 length: 18 residues. The junction had 17 bases not matched to a gene; V was cut back by 7 bases and J by 0 bases. The CDR3 loop reads CASSYAGLAVGSSYEQYF. CDR3 sequence (DNA): TGCGCCAGCTCCTACGCGGGACTAGCCGTTGGGAGCTCCTACGAGCAGTACTTC.

The V and J genes are TRBV5-6 and TRBJ2-2; D not resolved. Deletions cut 3 bases from V and 6 bases from J, with 3 bases between. The CDR3 is 11 residues long. Germline loops: CDR1 SGHDT, CDR2 YYEEEE. CDR3 in amino acids: CASSSPGELFF. Written as DNA, the CDR3 is TGTGCCAGCAGCTCTCCCGGGGAGCTGTTTTTT.

The CDR3 region is CAWSVRRVYNEQFF. The CDR3 region has the DNA TGTGCCTGGAGTGTTAGGCGGGTCTACAATGAGCAGTTCTTC. V and J are TRBV30 and TRBJ2-1; D is perhaps TRBD2 (5 bases). Trimming left V 0 bases short and J 3 bases short, with 9 bases between. This CDR3 is 14 amino acids long. CDR1 GTSNPN and CDR2 SVGIG come from the germline V gene (reference sequence).

This clone appeared a single time. V usage is TRBV7-8 and J usage is TRBJ2-1, with 12 bases fitting TRBD2. CDR1 is SGHVS, CDR2 FQNEAQ, per germline. Trimming at V came to 5 bases and at J to 4 bases, leaving 27 bases not matched to a gene. This CDR3 spans 23 amino acids. CDR3 bases: TGTGCCAGCAGCCCTACTATTTATACCTCTGGACTAGCGGGGAGTCGGACGTACAATGAGCAGTTCTTC. This gives the protein CASSPTIYTSGLAGSRTYNEQFF.

This chain joins TRBV27 and TRBJ2-7, with TRBD2 as a possible D gene (7 bases). Germline V CDR1 and CDR2: MNHEY, SMNVEV (reference sequence). CDR3 size: 14 residues. Trimming cost V 6 bases and J 5 bases, with 17 bases left between them. In DNA, the CDR3 is TGTGCCAGCAGCTCGAGGGGGGGGTATCACGAGCAGTACTTC. Translation: CASSSRGGYHEQYF.

In this sample, this clone turned up a few times. The gene calls are TRBV5-1 and TRBJ2-7; 10 nucleotides align to TRBD1. The CDR3 consists of 15 residues. With 0 bases clipped from V and 5 bases from J, the junction kept 5 bases outside the gene matches. The V gene's germline CDR1 is SGHRS and CDR2 YFSETQ. The CDR3 bases are TGCGCCAGCAGCTTGGCCGGGACAGGGGTAAACGAGCAGTACTTC. Translated: CASSLAGTGVNEQYF. Full variable domain (outside the CDR3, taken from reference TRBV5-1 and TRBJ2-7): KAGVTQTPRYLIKTRGQQVTLSCSPISGHRSVSWYQQTPGQGLQFLFEYFSETQRNKGNFPGRFSGRQFSNSRSEMNVSTLELGDSALYLCASSLAGTGVNEQYFGPGTRLTVT.

The chain carries TRBV7-2 and TRBJ1-1; TRBD1 matches 8 bases. This CDR3 has 17 amino acids. The trim removed 8 bases at V and 5 bases at J, leaving 19 bases unmatched. Germline loops: CDR1 SGHTA, CDR2 FQGNSA. The CDR3 loop is CASQNNRGYGVGTEAFF. DNA for the CDR3: TGTGCCAGCCAGAATAACAGGGGGTACGGGGTCGGAACTGAAGCTTTCTTT.

The sample holds a few counts of this clone. The J gene is TRBJ1-4, the V gene TRBV4-1; 7 nucleotides agree with TRBD1. The CDR3 sequence is 16 residues long. CDR1 is MGHRA, CDR2 YSYEKL, per germline. Germline trimming cut 2 bases from V and 3 bases from J; bases unmatched to any gene: 6. The CDR3 sequence is CASSQQPGQPNEKLFF. The CDR3, as DNA: TGCGCCAGCAGCCAACAACCGGGACAGCCTAATGAAAAACTGTTTTTT.

CDR3 sequence: CASSLDSSKSGYTF. The CDR3 DNA reads as TGTGCCAGCAGCTTAGACAGCTCCAAGAGTGGCTACACCTTC. The chain is built from TRBV5-5 and TRBJ1-2, with TRBD1 as a possible D gene (5 bases). The CDR3 sequence is 14 residues long. The germline V gene encodes CDR1 SGHKS and CDR2 YYEKEE (reference sequence). V lost 2 bases and J 7 bases, leaving 15 bases between the germline ends.

The CDR3 loop reads CASSPKTSDRGSGGYTF. The CDR3 DNA sequence: TGTGCCAGCTCACCCAAAACATCGGACAGGGGGTCGGGTGGCTACACCTTC. The rearrangement joins TRBV18 to TRBJ1-2; 10 nucleotides align to TRBD1. The germline gives CDR1 KGHSH, CDR2 LQKENI. CDR3 length: 17 amino acids. V was pared by 3 bases and J by 7 bases, with 14 bases of the junction left unmatched.

The chain carries TRBV4-1 and TRBJ2-1; TRBD2 agrees at 12 bases. CDR3 length: 15 residues. CDR1 MGHRA and CDR2 YSYEKL come from the germline V gene. The V and J ends lost 1 base and 7 bases, in that order; junction bases with no gene match: 2. DNA of the CDR3: TGCGCCAGCAGCCAAGGACTAGCGGGAGAGAATGAGCAGTTCTTC. This encodes CASSQGLAGENEQFF.

CDR3 sequence: CASSSIGTGREKLFF. The CDR3 region has the DNA TGTGCCAGCAGTTCCATCGGGACAGGGCGTGAAAAACTGTTTTTT. This chain uses TRBV6-2 or TRBV6-3 with TRBJ1-4, with 9 bases that match TRBD1. V lost 4 bases, J lost 7 bases, and 7 bases stayed unmatched. The length of the CDR3 is 15 residues. Germline CDR1 and CDR2: MNHEY and SVGEGT.

There are a few counts of this clone. V usage is TRBV7-6 and J usage is TRBJ1-4; D not certain. V was cut by 4 bases and J by 8 bases, with 14 bases left in between. Germline V lookup: CDR1 SGHVS, CDR2 FNYEAQ. The CDR3 contains 14 residues. The CDR3 is CASSSVPSGEKLFF. In DNA form, the CDR3 reads TGTGCCAGCAGCTCGGTGCCGAGCGGGGAAAAACTGTTTTTT.

The chain is built from TRBV6-1 and TRBJ2-3; 8 nucleotides line up with TRBD2. The CDR3 is made up of 17 amino acids. The V segment lost 3 bases and the J segment 5 bases; nucleotides outside the gene matches: 13. Germline V gene lookup returns CDR1 MNHNS and CDR2 SASEGT. CDR3 sequence: CASSDRLAPRGGDTQYF. CDR3 nucleotide sequence: TGTGCCAGCAGTGACAGACTAGCGCCGAGGGGGGGAGATACGCAGTATTTT.

The chain recombines TRBV5-5 with TRBJ2-2, with 10 bases aligning to TRBD1. The V segment lost 4 bases and the J segment 3 bases; nucleotides outside the gene matches: 6. This CDR3 region has 16 residues. Germline CDR1 reads SGHKS; CDR2 reads YYEKEE (reference sequence). The CDR3 loop is CASSPPGTGDTGELFF. The CDR3 nucleotides read TGTGCCAGCAGCCCACCCGGGACAGGGGACACCGGGGAGCTGTTTTTT.

This chain links TRBV3-1 (or the pseudogene TRBV3-2) with TRBJ2-5; a possible D gene is TRBD2 (6 bases). Trimming left V 0 bases short and J 4 bases short, with 18 bases between. Germline loops: CDR1 LGHDT, CDR2 YNNKEL (reference sequence). This CDR3 is 17 amino acids long. CDR3 in amino acids: CASSQDLASESTETQYF. For the CDR3, the DNA is TGTGCCAGCAGCCAAGATCTGGCTAGCGAATCGACAGAGACCCAGTACTTC.

The chain carries TRBV5-1 and TRBJ2-7; TRBD1 might be the D (5 bases). This CDR3 has 14 residues. From germline, CDR1 is SGHRS and CDR2 YFSETQ. Trimming stripped 3 bases from V and 0 bases from J, with 10 bases between. In nucleotides, the CDR3 is TGCGCCAGCAGCTCTACGACAGACTCCTACGAGCAGTACTTC. This translates into CASSSTTDSYEQYF.

This clone was detected only a few times. This chain links TRBV30 with TRBJ1-2; D might be TRBD1 (6 bases). The germline gives CDR1 GTSNPN, CDR2 SVGIG (reference sequence). Deletions cut 1 base from V and 9 bases from J, with 12 bases between. The CDR3 length is 12 residues. CDR3 in amino acids: CAWSDLRGRYTF. The CDR3 bases are TGTGCCTGGAGTGACCTCAGGGGCCGCTACACCTTC.

CDR3 region: CASSQLQMQYF. CDR3 nucleotide sequence: TGTGCCAGCAGCCAGCTTCAGATGCAGTATTTT. The V and J genes are TRBV3-1 (or the pseudogene TRBV3-2) and TRBJ2-3; no definite D call. V was pared by 3 bases and J by 11 bases, with 9 bases between. CDR3 size: 11 residues. Per the germline V gene, CDR1 is LGHDT and CDR2 is YNNKEL (reference sequence).